This TCR beta chain comes out of a study of shared clonotypes between healthy human individuals. Across the whole study: There were three CD4 naive, three CD4 memory, two CD8 naive and one CD8 memory plates per donor. Whole-study results and caveats: The study's rarefaction showed incomplete sorted-subset sequencing despite large depth. Investigators expected sequencing depth to affect clonotype sharing among donors.

With respect to this clone: What it binds is unknown.

This CDR3 contains 16 residues. Trimming at V came to 1 base and at J to 1 base, leaving 7 bases not matched to a gene. CDR1 is MGHRA, CDR2 YSYEKL, per germline. Here immunoSEQ multiplex PCR was the method, and the copy in TCRdb shows in-frame clones only, minus some. The data contain millions of clones, around 94% of them singletons. The source is a man aged 18 to 29 in good health. Material for sequencing was naive CD4+ T cells sorted from blood. Sample subset: CD45RA+ positively selected. This rearrangement joins TRBV4-1 to TRBJ2-7; 7 bases match TRBD2. CDR3 region: CASSQGGGRYSYEQYF. DNA for the CDR3: TGCGCCAGCAGCCAAGGGGGAGGGAGGTATTCCTACGAGCAGTACTTC.